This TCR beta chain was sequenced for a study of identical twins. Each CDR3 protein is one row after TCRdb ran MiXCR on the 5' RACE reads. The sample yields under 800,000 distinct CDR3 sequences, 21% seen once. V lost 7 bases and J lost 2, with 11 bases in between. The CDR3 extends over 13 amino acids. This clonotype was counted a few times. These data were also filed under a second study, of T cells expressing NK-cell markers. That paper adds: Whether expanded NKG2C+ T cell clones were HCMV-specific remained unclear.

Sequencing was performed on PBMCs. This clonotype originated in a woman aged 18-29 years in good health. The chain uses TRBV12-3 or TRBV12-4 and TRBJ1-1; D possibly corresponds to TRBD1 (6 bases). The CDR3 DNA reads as TGTGCCAGCACAACCGGGGGCAACACTGAAGCTTTCTTT. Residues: CASTTGGNTEAFF.